The 30 T cell receptor beta chains given below trace back to one sample, sequenced in a study of T cell responses to AZD1222 COVID-19 vaccine. Libraries were prepared by immunoSEQ multiplex PCR; TCRdb keeps only in-frame clonotypes and omits some of them. The data show around 110,000 clones, with roughly nine tenths seen just once and 1.5% to 2% held by the top ten. Sample: peripheral blood, taken 28 days after the second AZD1222 dose. These receptors originate from an adult who received the AZD1222 COVID-19 vaccine.

This sequence joins TRBV10-1 and TRBJ2-4, with D uncertain. Trimming took 2 bases from V and 5 from J, leaving 13 bases between them. From germline, CDR1 is WNHNN and CDR2 SYGVQD (reference sequence). The CDR3 has 15 residues. The CDR3 sequence: CASSEGNAPENIQYF. CDR3 nucleotide sequence: TGCGCCAGCAGTGAGGGAAACGCACCGGAAAACATTCAGTACTTC.

The gene calls are TRBV10-1 and TRBJ2-7, with D perhaps matching TRBD2 (7 bases). There are 14 residues in the CDR3. V dropped 7 bases and J dropped 2 bases, with 15 bases sitting between them. Germline lookup yields CDR1 WNHNN and CDR2 SYGVQD (reference sequence). In DNA form, the CDR3 reads TGCGCCAGCACCCCGAAGGGGGGGGCCTACGAGCAGTACTTC. Translating it yields CASTPKGGAYEQYF.

CDR3 amino acids: CASSTAGEVDEQFF. The CDR3 DNA is TGTGCCAGCAGCACAGCGGGAGAGGTCGATGAGCAGTTCTTC. V gene TRBV7-9 combines with J gene TRBJ2-1; 8 nucleotides line up with TRBD2. CDR1 and CDR2 (germline): SEHNR, FQNEAQ (reference sequence). This CDR3 has 14 amino acids. Trimming took 5 bases from V and 8 from J; bases not matched to a gene: 8.

V and J are TRBV25-1 and TRBJ1-5; TRBD1 is a possible D gene (6 bases). Trimming stripped 5 bases from V and 7 bases from J, with 27 bases between. This CDR3 has 18 amino acids. The germline gives CDR1 MGHDK, CDR2 SYGVNS. The CDR3 sequence: CASSPRGGPGFEHQPQHF. The CDR3 DNA sequence: TGTGCCAGCAGTCCGAGAGGGGGACCGGGGTTTGAGCACCAGCCCCAGCATTTT.

The rearrangement uses TRBV19 and TRBJ1-2; D is unclear. The germline CDR1 and CDR2 sequences are LNHDA and SQIVND (reference sequence). The CDR3 loop spans 13 amino acids. With 0 bases removed from V and 5 bases from J, the gap between germline ends came to 7 bases. This chain's CDR3 is CASSIDTDYGYTF. CDR3 DNA: TGTGCCAGTAGTATAGATACAGATTATGGCTACACCTTC.

The CDR3, as DNA: TGCGCCAGCAGCCTCTCTAGCCGCACAGATACGCAGTATTTT. Translation: CASSLSSRTDTQYF. The chain links TRBV4-1 to TRBJ2-3, with D perhaps TRBD2 (5 bases). Germline CDR1 reads MGHRA; CDR2 reads YSYEKL. Trimming pared 4 bases from V and 1 base from J, leaving 9 bases between. There are 14 residues in the CDR3.

The chain uses TRBV28 and TRBJ1-2; D unclear. The CDR3 spans 14 residues. Germline CDR1 and CDR2: MDHEN and SYDVKM. V was pared by 8 bases and J by 2 bases, with 15 bases between. CDR3 sequence: CASDVGKSNYGYTF. CDR3 nucleotides: TGTGCCAGCGACGTTGGGAAGAGCAACTATGGCTACACCTTC.

The chain carries TRBV2 and TRBJ1-5; D is uncertain. V gave up 4 bases and J gave up 6 bases, with 16 bases separating them. CDR3 length equals 15 residues. The germline CDR1 and CDR2 sequences are SNHLY and FYNNEI. The CDR3 protein is CASSVQALPGQPQHF. The CDR3, as DNA: TGTGCCAGCAGTGTGCAGGCCCTGCCGGGTCAGCCCCAGCATTTT.

The rearrangement uses TRBV4-2 and TRBJ2-7, with TRBD1 as a possible D gene (5 bases). Germline lookup yields CDR1 LGHNA and CDR2 YNFKEQ. Trimming left V 1 base short and J 4 bases short, with 11 bases between. The CDR3 consists of 14 residues. This CDR3 is CASSQAGIGYEQYF. The CDR3 region has the DNA TGTGCCAGCAGCCAAGCAGGGATAGGGTACGAGCAGTACTTC.

In this sample, this clone turned up a few times. V is TRBV4-2 and J is TRBJ2-7, with 12 bases lining up with TRBD1. Germline lookup yields CDR1 LGHNA and CDR2 YNFKEQ. The CDR3 has 16 residues. Trimming cost V 1 base and J 5 bases; bases outside gene matches: 6. The CDR3 sequence: CASSQVVGTGGDEQYF. CDR3 nucleotides: TGTGCCAGCAGCCAAGTAGTGGGGACAGGGGGCGACGAGCAGTACTTC.

CDR3 amino acids: CAISADRHQPQHF. CDR3 DNA sequence: TGTGCCATCAGTGCTGACAGACATCAGCCCCAGCATTTT. This chain uses TRBV10-3 with TRBJ1-5; TRBD1 might be the D (5 bases). CDR3 length: 13 amino acids. In germline, CDR1 is ENHRY, CDR2 SYGVKD. V gave up 4 bases and J gave up 5 bases, with 9 bases separating them.

V is TRBV19 and J is TRBJ1-3, with 9 bases matching TRBD1. In germline, CDR1 is LNHDA, CDR2 SQIVND (reference sequence). CDR3 length: 17 residues. The junction had 7 bases not matched to a gene; V was cut back by 4 bases and J by 0 bases. The CDR3 DNA follows: TGTGCCAGTAGTACGCGACGGACAGGGGACTCTGGAAACACCATATATTTT. Amino acids: CASSTRRTGDSGNTIYF.

CDR3 DNA sequence: TGCGCCAGCAGCTTGGCCGGGGAGACTGAAGCTTTCTTT. As protein: CASSLAGETEAFF. The chain couples TRBV5-1 to TRBJ1-1, with D hard to call. CDR1 SGHRS and CDR2 YFSETQ come from the germline V gene. Trimming removed 0 bases from V and 5 bases from J, with 8 bases in between. The CDR3 consists of 13 residues. Complete variable domain (other parts from reference TRBV5-1 and TRBJ1-1): KAGVTQTPRYLIKTRGQQVTLSCSPISGHRSVSWYQQTPGQGLQFLFEYFSETQRNKGNFPGRFSGRQFSNSRSEMNVSTLELGDSALYLCASSLAGETEAFFGQGTRLTVV.

This chain connects TRBV7-2 to TRBJ1-6; 9 positions agree with TRBD1. CDR3 length: 14 amino acids. Per germline, CDR1 SGHTA and CDR2 FQGNSA. Trimming took 4 bases from V and 8 from J; bases not matched to a gene: 3. The CDR3 DNA follows: TGTGCCAGCAGCTCGGGACAGGGATATTCACCCCTCCACTTT. Translation gives CASSSGQGYSPLHF.

The chain employs TRBV6-1 and TRBJ2-3; no reliable D call. Trimming left V 0 bases short and J 2 bases short, with 6 bases between. The CDR3 extends over 14 amino acids. Looked up from germline, CDR1 is MNHNS and CDR2 is SASEGT. CDR3 protein: CASSEAHPTDTQYF. The CDR3, as DNA: TGTGCCAGCAGTGAAGCCCACCCCACAGATACGCAGTATTTT.

This rearrangement joins TRBV28 to TRBJ2-2; the match to TRBD1 covers 7 bases. The length of the CDR3 is 15 residues. Germline assignment: CDR1 MDHEN and CDR2 SYDVKM. The V and J ends lost 4 bases and 3 bases, in that order; junction bases with no gene match: 5. The CDR3 nucleotides read TGTGCCAGCAGTTCCAGGGGGTTTGACACCGGGGAGCTGTTTTTT. Translated: CASSSRGFDTGELFF.

The J gene is TRBJ2-5, the V gene TRBV2, with 13 positions matching TRBD2. The trim removed 9 bases at V and 3 bases at J, leaving 4 bases unmatched. The V gene's germline CDR1 is SNHLY and CDR2 FYNNEI. The CDR3 covers 14 residues. The CDR3 here is CARRGLAGEETQYF. CDR3 sequence (DNA): TGTGCCAGACGCGGACTAGCGGGAGAAGAGACCCAGTACTTC.

The chain is built from TRBV28 and TRBJ2-3; D remains ambiguous. Trimming removed 7 bases from V and 0 bases from J, with 5 bases in between. Germline assignment: CDR1 MDHEN and CDR2 SYDVKM. The CDR3 length is 12 residues. CDR3 in DNA: TGTGCCAGCAAAACTAGCACAGATACGCAGTATTTT. It translates to CASKTSTDTQYF. The full variable domain, completed using reference TRBV28 and TRBJ2-3, is DVKVTQSSRYLVKRTGEKVFLECVQDMDHENMFWYRQDPGLGLRLIYFSYDVKMKEKGDIPEGYSVSREKKERFSLILESASTNQTSMYLCASKTSTDTQYFGPGTRLTVL.

The DNA for the CDR3 is TGTGCCAGCAGCCAAGATCTTCGCCGGGAGGGTGAGCAGTTCTTC. As protein: CASSQDLRREGEQFF. This chain links TRBV4-2 with TRBJ2-1, with TRBD2 matching over 8 bases. J was trimmed by 9 bases and V by 0 bases; bases with no gene match: 7. Germline-derived CDR1 and CDR2 are LGHNA and YNFKEQ. CDR3 length: 15 amino acids.

The sample holds a few counts of this clone. V and J are TRBV7-9 and TRBJ1-3, with no clear D. The V and J ends lost 4 bases and 0 bases respectively, with 7 bases between them. This CDR3 has 14 residues. CDR1 and CDR2 (germline): SEHNR, FQNEAQ (reference sequence). The DNA of the CDR3 is TGTGCCAGCAGCTCGGTGAACTCTGGAAACACCATATATTTT. Residues: CASSSVNSGNTIYF.

This chain uses TRBV7-3 with TRBJ2-2, with TRBD1 matching 8 bases. The CDR3 is 15 residues long. The germline V gene encodes CDR1 SGHTA and CDR2 FQGTGA. V shed 5 bases, J shed 4 bases, and the junction held 6 bases outside the gene matches. The CDR3 DNA is TGTGCCAGCAGCATTGGACAGGGCGGCACCGGGGAGCTGTTTTTT. Translating it yields CASSIGQGGTGELFF.

The chain recombines TRBV9 with TRBJ2-7; no clear D gene. The CDR3 has 13 residues. The germline V gene has CDR1 SGDLS and CDR2 YYNGEE. The V gene lost 3 bases and the J gene lost 3 bases, with 10 bases spanning the gap. CDR3 nucleotides: TGTGCCAGCAGCGGCTCCTCACGCTACGAGCAGTACTTC. Encoded protein: CASSGSSRYEQYF.

This clone was detected once. V gene TRBV5-1 combines with J gene TRBJ1-1; TRBD1 is a possible D gene (5 bases). This CDR3 contains 11 residues. Looked up from germline, CDR1 is SGHRS and CDR2 is YFSETQ. V dropped 0 bases and J dropped 11 bases, with 8 bases sitting between them. CDR3 residues: CASSLETEAFF. In DNA, the CDR3 is TGCGCCAGCAGCTTGGAGACAGAGGCTTTCTTT.

The chain links TRBV7-3 to TRBJ1-6; 10 nucleotides agree with TRBD1. Trimming took 5 bases from V and 10 from J; bases not matched to a gene: 5. CDR3 size: 14 residues. Germline lookup yields CDR1 SGHTA and CDR2 FQGTGA. CDR3 region: CASSTTGGRSPLHF. DNA for the CDR3: TGTGCCAGCAGCACGACAGGGGGCCGATCACCCCTCCACTTT.

V usage is TRBV7-9 and J usage is TRBJ1-1; TRBD1 agrees at 9 bases. The CDR3 covers 17 residues. Germline V gives CDR1 SEHNR, CDR2 FQNEAQ (reference sequence). Trimming removed 1 base from V and 3 bases from J; junction bases left unmatched: 9. This CDR3 reads CASSLVTGTGRHTEAFF. CDR3 nucleotide sequence: TGTGCCAGCAGCTTAGTAACGGGGACAGGGAGGCACACTGAAGCTTTCTTT.

CDR3 nucleotides: TGTGCCAGCAGCCCCCGACTATCTGGCAATGAGCAGTTCTTC. This codes for CASSPRLSGNEQFF. This rearrangement joins TRBV5-5 to TRBJ2-1, with D perhaps TRBD2 (5 bases). CDR3 length: 14 residues. Germline lookup yields CDR1 SGHKS and CDR2 YYEKEE (reference sequence). The V end was cut by 4 bases, the J end by 6 bases, with 14 bases between.

The chain uses TRBV7-2 and TRBJ1-2; 7 nucleotides match TRBD1. Looked up from germline, CDR1 is SGHTA and CDR2 is FQGNSA. Germline trimming cut 4 bases from V and 8 bases from J; bases unmatched to any gene: 10. The length of the CDR3 is 14 residues. CDR3 nucleotide sequence: TGTGCCAGCAGCTCATATACAGGGGTCTCAGGCTACACCTTC. Translated, it gives CASSSYTGVSGYTF.

This chain joins TRBV15 and TRBJ2-3, with D maybe TRBD2 (5 bases). This CDR3 spans 13 amino acids. Deletions cut 8 bases from V and 4 bases from J, with 13 bases between. Germline V gene sequence: CDR1 LNHNV, CDR2 YYDKDF (reference sequence). Here the CDR3 DNA reads TGTGCCACCTCGACTACCGGGCCAGATACGCAGTATTTT. As protein: CATSTTGPDTQYF. Based on the CDR3 plus reference TRBV15 and TRBJ2-3, the full variable domain is DAMVIQNPRYQVTQFGKPVTLSCSQTLNHNVMYWYQQKSSQAPKLLFHYYDKDFNNEADTPDNFQSRRPNTSFCFLDIRSPGLGDTAMYLCATSTTGPDTQYFGPGTRLTVL.

The rearrangement uses TRBV6-6 and TRBJ1-3; D is undetermined. Germline-derived CDR1 and CDR2 are MNHNY and SVGAGI (reference sequence). The V end lost 5 bases, the J end lost 0 bases, and 20 bases lay between the germline ends. The CDR3 loop spans 18 amino acids. CDR3 in amino acids: CASSPADPGLFSGNTIYF. CDR3 coding DNA: TGTGCCAGCAGTCCCGCGGACCCTGGGCTATTCTCTGGAAACACCATATATTTT.

This clone was counted a single time. The V and J genes are TRBV6-5 and TRBJ2-1; D ambiguous. This CDR3 region has 15 residues. The V gene lost 2 bases and the J gene lost 7 bases, with 15 bases spanning the gap. The germline V gene has CDR1 MNHEY and CDR2 SVGAGI. CDR3 amino acids: CASSYGRSHGNEQFF. In DNA form, the CDR3 reads TGTGCCAGCAGTTACGGGCGGTCCCACGGGAATGAGCAGTTCTTC.